The T cell receptor beta chain under discussion was sequenced for a study of T cell changes during pregnancy in multiple sclerosis. A word on this clone: A junction boundary mismatches the germline segment, possibly from a read error.

The CDR3 consists of 16 residues. Germline V gene data show CDR1 as SSHAT and CDR2 as FNYEAQ (reference sequence). Method: immunoSEQ multiplex PCR; TCRdb's copy keeps in-frame clones and lacks some. The table shows some 46,000 clones, with about 91% occurring only once. This chain connects TRBV7-7 to TRBJ2-5, with TRBD2 identical over 10 bases. The source was peripheral blood, collected in the third trimester of pregnancy. This TCR derives from a female donor with multiple sclerosis, enrolled in a pregnancy study. CDR3 sequence (DNA): TGTGCTAGCAGCTTAGCCCGGACTAGCGGAAAAGAGACCCAGTACTTC. As protein: CASSLARTSGKETQYF.